What follows are 26 T cell receptor beta chains derived from one specimen sequenced in a study of shared T cell receptors in the human thymus. Assay used: immunoSEQ multiplex PCR; TCRdb lists only in-frame clones, some missing. The table includes some 760,000 clones, approximately 85% detected once. These data were likewise used in another study, on human thymus T cells.

The source material was thymocytes. Receptors originate from a girl under three years old with a congenital heart defect.

V usage is TRBV6-4 and J usage is TRBJ2-2; tentatively, D is TRBD1 (6 bases). The length of the CDR3 is 14 residues. Trimming took 3 bases from V and 7 from J, leaving 12 bases between them. Germline CDR1 and CDR2: MRHNA and SNTAGT. As DNA, the CDR3 is TGTGCCAGCAGTGAACAGGGTGAACACGGGGAGCTGTTTTTT. Protein product: CASSEQGEHGELFF.

The CDR3 spells CASSRGRVENGELFF. The CDR3 DNA reads TGTGCCAGCAGTCGCGGCAGGGTGGAGAACGGGGAGCTGTTTTTT. V gene TRBV2 combines with J gene TRBJ2-2, with a tentative D call TRBD1 (5 bases). Trimming removed 5 bases from V and 7 bases from J, with 17 bases in between. CDR1 is SNHLY, CDR2 FYNNEI, per germline. This CDR3 spans 15 amino acids.

The V and J genes are TRBV29-1 and TRBJ1-2; 9 nucleotides line up with TRBD1. V was pared by 7 bases and J by 4 bases, with 13 bases of the junction left unmatched. The CDR3 consists of 15 residues. CDR1 and CDR2 from the germline V gene are SQVTM and ANQGSEA. CDR3 region: CSAGPRTGAGYGYTF. The CDR3 DNA reads TGCAGCGCCGGACCCCGGACAGGGGCCGGCTATGGCTACACCTTC.

V gene TRBV7-9 combines with J gene TRBJ2-7; 7 bases match TRBD2. The germline CDR1 and CDR2 sequences are SEHNR and FQNEAQ (reference sequence). Trimming cost V 4 bases and J 5 bases; bases outside gene matches: 11. The CDR3 extends over 15 amino acids. Written as DNA, the CDR3 is TGTGCCAGCAGCTCATCCGGGGGGTGGAGGGACGAGCAGTACTTC. Encoded protein: CASSSSGGWRDEQYF. The variable domain in full, completed from reference TRBV7-9 and TRBJ2-7, reads DTGVSQNPRHKITKRGQNVTFRCDPISEHNRLYWYRQTLGQGPEFLTYFQNEAQLEKSRLLSDRFSAERPKGSFSTLEIQRTEQGDSAMYLCASSSSGGWRDEQYFGPGTRLTVT.

This clone is a singleton in its sample. V gene TRBV6-5 combines with J gene TRBJ1-2; TRBD1 matches at 11 bases. Germline V gene lookup returns CDR1 MNHEY and CDR2 SVGAGI. V gave up 6 bases and J gave up 5 bases; unmatched junction bases: 5. This CDR3 is 14 amino acids long. The CDR3 DNA reads as TGTGCCAGCAGAGGGGACAGGGGGAAGTATGGCTACACCTTC. Residues: CASRGDRGKYGYTF.

CDR3 in DNA: TGTGCCAGCAGCCCCCAGTCCAGGCAGCCCCAGCATTTT. Its translation is CASSPQSRQPQHF. The genes are TRBV6-6 and TRBJ1-5; D remains unclear. Looked up from germline, CDR1 is MNHNY and CDR2 is SVGAGI (reference sequence). The CDR3 extends over 13 amino acids. Trimming removed 6 bases from V and 7 bases from J, with 13 bases in between.

The CDR3 loop reads CASSPLFRTNTEAFF. DNA for the CDR3: TGTGCCAGCTCACCCCTTTTTAGAACGAACACTGAAGCTTTCTTT. The gene calls are TRBV18 and TRBJ1-1, with D hard to call. Germline loops: CDR1 KGHSH, CDR2 LQKENI. Between the trimmed V and J ends, which lost 3 bases and 1 base, there was a span of 12 bases. The CDR3 has 15 residues.

The CDR3 DNA reads as TGCGCCAGCAGCCCCTGGGGGGAGCGGGGGGCCATAGGAGATACGCAGTATTTT. Encoded protein: CASSPWGERGAIGDTQYF. This sequence joins TRBV5-1 and TRBJ2-3; TRBD2 aligns across 9 bases. V shed 4 bases, J shed 5 bases, and the junction held 17 bases outside the gene matches. Germline loops: CDR1 SGHRS, CDR2 YFSETQ. The CDR3 runs 18 residues.

The J gene is TRBJ1-5, the V gene TRBV27; a weak D match, TRBD1 (5 bases). The germline gives CDR1 MNHEY, CDR2 SMNVEV (reference sequence). Trimming shortened V by 2 bases and J by 2 bases, and 13 bases separated the two germline ends. The CDR3 runs to 16 residues. CDR3 loop: CASSLKTPGGNQPQHF. The CDR3 nucleotides are TGTGCCAGCAGTTTAAAGACGCCGGGGGGCAATCAGCCCCAGCATTTT.

The chain couples TRBV7-6 to TRBJ1-2, with D possibly TRBD1 on 6 matching bases. Germline loops: CDR1 SGHVS, CDR2 FNYEAQ. The V end was cut by 1 base, the J end by 5 bases, with 11 bases between. This CDR3 is built from 14 residues. The CDR3 DNA is TGTGCCAGCAGCTTAGGGACAGACGGTTATGGCTACACCTTC. This sequence encodes CASSLGTDGYGYTF. The variable domain in full, with the rest retrieved from reference TRBV7-6 and TRBJ1-2, is GAGVSQSPRYKVTKRGQDVALRCDPISGHVSLYWYRQALGQGPEFLTYFNYEAQQDKSGLPNDRFSAERPEGSISTLTIQRTEQRDSAMYRCASSLGTDGYGYTFGSGTRLTVV.

The V call is TRBV15, the J call TRBJ2-3; 9 bases align to TRBD2. This CDR3 has 20 amino acids. Germline assignment: CDR1 LNHNV and CDR2 YYDKDF (reference sequence). V was clipped by 3 bases and J by 1 base; unmatched bases: 17. Written as DNA, the CDR3 is TGTGCCACCAGCAGGAATACCAGCGGGGGGTGGAAGGTGGGCACAGATACGCAGTATTTT. Encoded protein: CATSRNTSGGWKVGTDTQYF.

The chain is built from TRBV11-2 and TRBJ1-1, with TRBD1 as a possible D gene (6 bases). In germline, CDR1 is SGHAT, CDR2 FQNNGV. This CDR3 contains 16 residues. V was trimmed by 5 bases and J by 2 bases, leaving 18 bases between them. The DNA for the CDR3 is TGTGCCAGCAGCCAAAAAAAGAGGGGGATAAACACTGAAGCTTTCTTT. Protein: CASSQKKRGINTEAFF.

The chain employs TRBV5-1 and TRBJ1-2; perhaps TRBD1 as D (5 bases). Germline V CDR1 and CDR2: SGHRS, YFSETQ. The CDR3 covers 18 residues. V was trimmed by 0 bases and J by 1 base, leaving 19 bases between them. The CDR3 is CASSLGGRGPPDNYGYTF. The CDR3 DNA reads as TGCGCCAGCAGCTTGGGCGGGCGGGGCCCTCCCGATAACTATGGCTACACCTTC. Full variable domain (rest looked up from reference TRBV5-1 and TRBJ1-2): KAGVTQTPRYLIKTRGQQVTLSCSPISGHRSVSWYQQTPGQGLQFLFEYFSETQRNKGNFPGRFSGRQFSNSRSEMNVSTLELGDSALYLCASSLGGRGPPDNYGYTFGSGTRLTVV.

The V and J genes are TRBV5-5 and TRBJ1-1, with D possibly being TRBD1 (5 bases). Per the germline V gene, CDR1 is SGHKS and CDR2 is YYEKEE (reference sequence). CDR3 size: 17 residues. V was clipped by 1 base and J by 4 bases, with 20 bases between them. CDR3 sequence: CASSLSAEGVGLTEAFF. In DNA form, the CDR3 reads TGTGCCAGCAGCTTGTCCGCCGAAGGGGTGGGACTCACTGAAGCTTTCTTT. The whole variable domain, remainder taken from reference TRBV5-5 and TRBJ1-1, is DAGVTQSPTHLIKTRGQQVTLRCSPISGHKSVSWYQQVLGQGPQFIFQYYEKEERGRGNFPDRFSARQFPNYSSELNVNALLLGDSALYLCASSLSAEGVGLTEAFFGQGTRLTVV.

The rearrangement joins TRBV5-1 to TRBJ1-2, with 8 positions matching TRBD1. V gave up 7 bases and J gave up 4 bases; unmatched junction bases: 18. The V gene's germline CDR1 is SGHRS and CDR2 YFSETQ. There are 17 residues in the CDR3. For the CDR3, the DNA is TGCGCCAGCCGGAGGTGCCGCTCAGGGGGCACGAGCTATGGCTACACCTTC. Translation: CASRRCRSGGTSYGYTF.

The V and J genes are TRBV18 and TRBJ2-7; 9 bases match TRBD2. The junction had 6 bases not matched to a gene; V was cut back by 5 bases and J by 1 base. There are 15 residues in the CDR3. Germline CDR1 KGHSH, CDR2 LQKENI. The CDR3 DNA sequence: TGTGCCAGCTCAGGGCGGGGGGGCCTATCCTACGAGCAGTACTTC. This codes for CASSGRGGLSYEQYF.

This rearrangement joins TRBV18 to TRBJ2-5; D may be TRBD1 (6 bases). The CDR3 has 16 residues. Germline V lookup: CDR1 KGHSH, CDR2 LQKENI. The V end was cut by 0 bases, the J end by 0 bases, with 11 bases between. The CDR3 reads CASSPPSQGHQETQYF. The CDR3 DNA reads as TGTGCCAGCTCACCACCCTCACAGGGACACCAAGAGACCCAGTACTTC.

CDR3 coding DNA: TGCGCCAGCAGCCAAGAGGGGGCAGCCTCTAACTATGGCTACACCTTC. Its translation is CASSQEGAASNYGYTF. The rearrangement links TRBV4-1 to TRBJ1-2; maybe TRBD1 (6 bases). CDR3 length: 16 residues. Germline CDR1 reads MGHRA; CDR2 reads YSYEKL. Between the trimmed V and J ends, which lost 0 bases and 0 bases, there was a span of 11 bases.

The chain has TRBV14 and TRBJ2-7; TRBD1 agrees at 7 bases. The germline V gene has CDR1 SGHDN and CDR2 FVKESK. CDR3 size: 18 residues. J lost 4 bases, V lost 2 bases, and 17 bases had no gene match. The CDR3, as DNA: TGTGCCAGCAGCCAAACTATAGAGACAGGGCGAGGGGTATACGAGCAGTACTTC. The encoded protein is CASSQTIETGRGVYEQYF.

The chain recombines TRBV25-1 with TRBJ1-4; D possibly corresponds to TRBD1 (6 bases). V was shortened by 5 bases and J by 5 bases, with 12 bases between the two germline ends. The V gene's germline CDR1 is MGHDK and CDR2 SYGVNS. The CDR3 is made up of 14 amino acids. Written as DNA, the CDR3 is TGTGCCAGCAGTAAGGACAGTCAAAATGAAAAACTGTTTTTT. This codes for CASSKDSQNEKLFF.

The chain recombines TRBV19 with TRBJ1-1, with D unresolved. Germline CDR1 reads LNHDA; CDR2 reads SQIVND (reference sequence). V was clipped by 3 bases and J by 0 bases, with 23 bases between them. The CDR3 has 19 amino acids. In DNA, the CDR3 is TGTGCCAGTAGTATTTCGGGAAATGGGCCCCCGGGTATGAACACTGAAGCTTTCTTT. Translation: CASSISGNGPPGMNTEAFF.

The chain combines TRBV5-4 with TRBJ2-1, with D uncertain. There are 13 residues in the CDR3. V gave up 4 bases and J gave up 3 bases, with 8 bases separating them. Germline CDR1 is SGHNT and CDR2 is YYREEE (reference sequence). The chain's CDR3 is CASSLDGYNEQFF. CDR3 coding DNA: TGTGCCAGCAGCCTAGACGGCTACAATGAGCAGTTCTTC.

The chain couples TRBV10-1 to TRBJ1-1; TRBD1 matches at 9 bases. The germline CDR1 and CDR2 sequences are WNHNN and SYGVQD (reference sequence). The CDR3 is 13 amino acids. Trimming at V came to 6 bases and at J to 3 bases, leaving 2 bases not matched to a gene. Written as DNA, the CDR3 is TGCGCCAGCAGGGGGGACAGGGACACTGAAGCTTTCTTT. This translates into CASRGDRDTEAFF.

This sequence joins TRBV6-6 and TRBJ2-7; the D gene is possibly TRBD1 (6 bases). Germline V gene sequence: CDR1 MNHNY, CDR2 SVGAGI (reference sequence). With 5 bases removed from V and 0 bases from J, the gap between germline ends came to 11 bases. The CDR3 has 14 residues. This CDR3 is CASSHWDTSYEQYF. Here the CDR3 DNA reads TGTGCCAGCAGTCATTGGGACACCTCCTACGAGCAGTACTTC.

The chain couples TRBV9 to TRBJ2-1; 9 bases are shared with TRBD1. In germline, CDR1 is SGDLS, CDR2 YYNGEE. Germline trimming cut 3 bases from V and 2 bases from J; bases unmatched to any gene: 3. This CDR3 is 15 amino acids long. The CDR3 here is CASSDRDRAYNEQFF. The DNA for the CDR3 is TGTGCCAGCAGCGACCGGGACAGGGCCTACAATGAGCAGTTCTTC.

The rearrangement links TRBV9 to TRBJ2-1; maybe TRBD2 (7 bases). Germline V gene sequence: CDR1 SGDLS, CDR2 YYNGEE. The CDR3 consists of 19 residues. The V end lost 0 bases, the J end lost 0 bases, and 19 bases lay between the germline ends. The CDR3 sequence: CASSVVGGANLDSYNEQFF. For the CDR3, the DNA is TGTGCCAGCAGCGTAGTTGGGGGGGCCAACCTAGACTCCTACAATGAGCAGTTCTTC. Full variable domain (remainder filled in from reference TRBV9 and TRBJ2-1): DSGVTQTPKHLITATGQRVTLRCSPRSGDLSVYWYQQSLDQGLQFLIQYYNGEERAKGNILERFSAQQFPDLHSELNLSSLELGDSALYFCASSVVGGANLDSYNEQFFGPGTRLTVL.